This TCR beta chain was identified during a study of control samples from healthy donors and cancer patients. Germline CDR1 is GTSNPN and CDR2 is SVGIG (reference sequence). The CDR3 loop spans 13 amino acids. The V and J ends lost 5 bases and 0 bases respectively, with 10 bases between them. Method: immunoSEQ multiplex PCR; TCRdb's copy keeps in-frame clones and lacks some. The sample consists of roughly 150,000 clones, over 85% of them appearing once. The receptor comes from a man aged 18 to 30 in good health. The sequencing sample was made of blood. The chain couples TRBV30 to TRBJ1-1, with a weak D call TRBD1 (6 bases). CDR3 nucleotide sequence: TGTGCCTGGTCCGGGACATTGAACACTGAAGCTTTCTTT. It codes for CAWSGTLNTEAFF.